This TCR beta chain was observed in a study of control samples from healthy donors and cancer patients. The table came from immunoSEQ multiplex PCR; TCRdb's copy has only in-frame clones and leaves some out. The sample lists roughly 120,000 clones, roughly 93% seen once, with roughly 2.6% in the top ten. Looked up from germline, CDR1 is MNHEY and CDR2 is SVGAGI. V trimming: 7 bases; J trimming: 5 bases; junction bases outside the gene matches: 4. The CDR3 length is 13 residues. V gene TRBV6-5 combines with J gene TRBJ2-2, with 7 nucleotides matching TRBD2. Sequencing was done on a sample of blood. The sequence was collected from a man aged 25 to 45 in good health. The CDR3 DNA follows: TGTGCCAGCACTTGGGGGGGGACCGGGGAGCTGTTTTTT. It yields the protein CASTWGGTGELFF.